This T cell receptor (beta chain) was identified during a study of T cell repertoires in cytomegalovirus infection. TCRdb passed the reads through MiXCR, listing each CDR3 protein once. The sample carries approximately 260,000 distinct CDR3 sequences, roughly 21% recorded once. The CDR3 runs to 17 residues. V gave up 4 bases and J gave up 0 bases, with 16 bases separating them. Points on this clonotype: No antigen is known for it.

The TCR originated in a human donor in good health (CMV status not recorded). Some clones in this sample may be carry-over from other donors' samples. The input for sequencing was cultured PBMCs, taken from culture after CMV antigen stimulation. The V and J genes are TRBV12-3 or TRBV12-4 and TRBJ2-1, with D uncertain. This CDR3 is CASSSPFVRASYNEQFF. In DNA form, the CDR3 reads TGTGCCAGCAGTTCCCCGTTTGTCCGGGCCTCCTACAATGAGCAGTTCTTC.